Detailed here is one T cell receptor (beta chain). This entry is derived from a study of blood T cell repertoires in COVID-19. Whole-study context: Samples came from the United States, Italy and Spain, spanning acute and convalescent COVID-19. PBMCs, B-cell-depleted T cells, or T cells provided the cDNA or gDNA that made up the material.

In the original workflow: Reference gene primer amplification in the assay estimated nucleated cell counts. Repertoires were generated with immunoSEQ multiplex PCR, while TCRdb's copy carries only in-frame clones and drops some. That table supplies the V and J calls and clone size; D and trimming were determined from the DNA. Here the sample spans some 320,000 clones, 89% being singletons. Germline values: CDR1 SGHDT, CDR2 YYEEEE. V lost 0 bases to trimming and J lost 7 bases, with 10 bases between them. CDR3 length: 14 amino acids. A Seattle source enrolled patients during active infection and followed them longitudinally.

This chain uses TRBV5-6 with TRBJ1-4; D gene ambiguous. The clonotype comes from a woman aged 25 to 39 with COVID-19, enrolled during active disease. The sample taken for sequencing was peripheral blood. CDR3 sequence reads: CASSLGPGGEKLFF. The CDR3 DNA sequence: TGTGCCAGCAGCTTGGGGCCCGGAGGTGAAAAACTGTTTTTT.